This TCR beta chain was recorded in a study of chemoradiotherapy in HPV16-positive cancers. In the study overall: Two HPV16-positive patients' cells yielded candidate HPV-specific clones and common motifs. Findings and caveats of the study: Candidate HPV-specific clones and E7-related TCR motifs grew in tumor during treatment. HPV-responsive T-cell expansion during chemoradiotherapy was linked to improved recurrence-free survival in HPV16-positive patients.

As concerns this clone: Antigen specificity is unknown.

Repertoires were generated with immunoSEQ multiplex PCR, while TCRdb's copy carries only in-frame clones and drops some. The repertoire holds some 2,500 clones, with about 85% as singletons. Germline lookup yields CDR1 SGHRS and CDR2 YFSETQ. V lost 0 bases and J 4 bases, leaving 16 bases between the germline ends. The CDR3 consists of 16 residues. The receptor's source is a human donor with HPV-associated anogenital cancer. The chain recombines TRBV5-1 with TRBJ2-5; D possibly matches TRBD1 or TRBD2 (5 bases each). The sequenced sample was tumor tissue, obtained from a patient who underwent chemoradiotherapy. CDR3 in amino acids: CASSLGPGGSIETQYF. The CDR3 DNA is TGCGCCAGCAGCTTGGGCCCTGGGGGTAGCATAGAGACCCAGTACTTC.